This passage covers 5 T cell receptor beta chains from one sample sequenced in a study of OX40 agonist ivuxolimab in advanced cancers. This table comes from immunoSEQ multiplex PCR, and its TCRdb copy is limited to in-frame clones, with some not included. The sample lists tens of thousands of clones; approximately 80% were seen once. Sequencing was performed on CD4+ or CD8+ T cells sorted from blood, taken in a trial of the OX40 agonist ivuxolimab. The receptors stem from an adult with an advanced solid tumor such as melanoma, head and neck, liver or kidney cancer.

CDR3 protein: CASSTRYANSPLHF. In nucleotides, the CDR3 is TGTGCCAGCAGCACAAGATACGCGAATTCACCCCTCCACTTT. V gene TRBV14 combines with J gene TRBJ1-6; D remains ambiguous. CDR1 is SGHDN, CDR2 FVKESK, per germline. The CDR3 loop spans 14 amino acids. The V end was cut by 5 bases, the J end by 7 bases, with 12 bases between.

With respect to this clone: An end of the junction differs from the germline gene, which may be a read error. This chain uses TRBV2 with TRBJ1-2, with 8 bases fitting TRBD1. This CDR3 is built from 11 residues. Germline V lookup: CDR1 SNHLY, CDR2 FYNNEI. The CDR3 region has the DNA TGTGCCAGCAATTTACAGGGGGTAGCGAGATTC. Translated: CASNLQGVARF.

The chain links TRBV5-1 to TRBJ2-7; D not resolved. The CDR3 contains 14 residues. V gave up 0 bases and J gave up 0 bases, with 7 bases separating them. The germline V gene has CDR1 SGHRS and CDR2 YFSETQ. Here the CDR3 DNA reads TGCGCCAGCAGCTTGGCAGCTAGCTCCTACGAGCAGTACTTC. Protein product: CASSLAASSYEQYF.

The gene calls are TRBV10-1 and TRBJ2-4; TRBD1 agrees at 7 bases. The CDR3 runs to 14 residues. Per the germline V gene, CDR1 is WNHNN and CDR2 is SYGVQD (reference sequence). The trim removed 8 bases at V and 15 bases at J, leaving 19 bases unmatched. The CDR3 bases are TGCGCCAGCGGACCGTTGCTGGGACAGAGGAAACGGTACTTC. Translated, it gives CASGPLLGQRKRYF.

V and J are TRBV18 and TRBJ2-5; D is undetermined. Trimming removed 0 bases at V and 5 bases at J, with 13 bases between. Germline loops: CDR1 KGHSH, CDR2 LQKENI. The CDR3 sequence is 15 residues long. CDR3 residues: CASSPPSMAVETQYF. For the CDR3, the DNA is TGTGCCAGCTCACCACCGTCGATGGCGGTTGAGACCCAGTACTTC.